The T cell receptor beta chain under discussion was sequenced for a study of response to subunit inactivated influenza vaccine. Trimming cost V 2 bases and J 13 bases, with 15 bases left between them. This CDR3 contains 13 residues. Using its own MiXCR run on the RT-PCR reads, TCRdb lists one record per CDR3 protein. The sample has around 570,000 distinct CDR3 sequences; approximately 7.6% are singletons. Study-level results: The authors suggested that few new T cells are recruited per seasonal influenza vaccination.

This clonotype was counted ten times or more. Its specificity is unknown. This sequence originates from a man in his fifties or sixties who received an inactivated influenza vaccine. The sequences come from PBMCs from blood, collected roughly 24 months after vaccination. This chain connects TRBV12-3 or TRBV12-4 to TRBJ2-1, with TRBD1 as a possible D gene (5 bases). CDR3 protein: CASSLTGRALQFF. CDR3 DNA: TGTGCCAGCAGTTTAACGGGCAGGGCACTCCAGTTCTTC.